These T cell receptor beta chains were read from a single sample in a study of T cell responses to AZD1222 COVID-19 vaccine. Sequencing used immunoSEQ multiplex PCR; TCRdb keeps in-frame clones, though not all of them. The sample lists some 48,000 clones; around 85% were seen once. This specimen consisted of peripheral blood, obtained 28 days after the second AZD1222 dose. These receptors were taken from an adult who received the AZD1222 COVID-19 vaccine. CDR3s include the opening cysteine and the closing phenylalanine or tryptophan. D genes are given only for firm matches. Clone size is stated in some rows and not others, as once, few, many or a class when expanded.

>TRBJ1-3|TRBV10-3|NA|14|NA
TGTGCCACCATTGACAGAAGCTCTGGAAACACCATATATTTT
CATIDRSSGNTIYF
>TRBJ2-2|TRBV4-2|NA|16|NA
TGTGCCAGCAGCCAAGATCCTCAAGGTAACACCGGGGAGCTGTTTTTT
CASSQDPQGNTGELFF
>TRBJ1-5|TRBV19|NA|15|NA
TGTGCCAGTAGTACCATTAGGCAGAGCAATCAGCCCCAGCATTTT
CASSTIRQSNQPQHF
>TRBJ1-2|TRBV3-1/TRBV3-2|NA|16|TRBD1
TGTGCCAGCAGCCCTCTTCTGGGACAGGGAAACTATGGCTACACCTTC
CASSPLLGQGNYGYTF
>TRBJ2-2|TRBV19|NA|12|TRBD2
TGTGCCGTGACTAGCGGCTTCGGGGAGCTGTTTTTT
CAVTSGFGELFF
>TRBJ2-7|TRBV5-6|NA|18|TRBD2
TGTGCCAGCAGCTTGGAACCTAGCGGGTTCACCGTTTCCTACGAGCAGTACTTC
CASSLEPSGFTVSYEQYF
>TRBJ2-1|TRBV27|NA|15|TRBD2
TGTGCCAGCAGGTTAGCGGGAGGCCCTTTGGATGAGCAGTTCTTC
CASRLAGGPLDEQFF
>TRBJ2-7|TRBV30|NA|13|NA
TGTGCCTGGAGCCCCGTTCTAGCGCCAGTACAGTACTTC
CAWSPVLAPVQYF
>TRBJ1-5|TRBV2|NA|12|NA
TGTGCCAGCCGGGACGGCAATCAGCCCCAGCATTTT
CASRDGNQPQHF
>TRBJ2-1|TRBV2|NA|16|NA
TGTGCCAGCAGCGTAGCGGCCTCCGGCTCCTACAATGAGCAGTTCTTC
CASSVAASGSYNEQFF
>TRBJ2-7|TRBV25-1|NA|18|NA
TGTGCCAGCGCCATTGGGGGGAGTCTCTCCACTCTCTCGGGGGAGCAGTACTTC
CASAIGGSLSTLSGEQYF
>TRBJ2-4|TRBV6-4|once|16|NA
TGTGCCAGCAGTGCAGTGTGGAGATTAGCCAAAAACATTCAGTACTTC
CASSAVWRLAKNIQYF
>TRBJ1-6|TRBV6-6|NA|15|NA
TGTGCCAGCACACTAAGGGAGCACCTAAATTCACCCCTCCACTTT
CASTLREHLNSPLHF
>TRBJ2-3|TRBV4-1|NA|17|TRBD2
TGCGCCAGCAGCCAAGTGGTCCTAGCGGATAGCACAGATACGCAGTATTTT
CASSQVVLADSTDTQYF
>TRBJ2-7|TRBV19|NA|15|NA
TGTGCCAGTACACCCTCGGCGGGCAACTCCTACGAGCAGTACTTC
CASTPSAGNSYEQYF
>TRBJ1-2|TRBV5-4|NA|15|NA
TGTGCCAGCACCCAGGGAACAGGGTCTAACTATGGCTACACCTTC
CASTQGTGSNYGYTF